This passage covers 32 T cell receptor beta chains from one sample sequenced in a study of blood T cell repertoires in COVID-19. Repertoires were generated with immunoSEQ multiplex PCR, while TCRdb's copy carries only in-frame clones and drops some. The sample gives about 100,000 clones, 80% to 90% of which show up once; approximately 10% is in the top ten. The specimen was peripheral blood. The receptors derive from an elderly man with acute or convalescent COVID-19.

This clone was detected only once. The rearrangement joins TRBV11-2 to TRBJ2-3, with TRBD2 as a possible D gene (7 bases). The CDR3 sequence is 13 residues long. Germline loops: CDR1 SGHAT, CDR2 FQNNGV. V was cut by 11 bases and J by 1 base, with 13 bases left in between. CDR3 nucleotide sequence: TGTGCCGCTACGGGGGGCGGCACAGATACGCAGTATTTT. Its translation: CAATGGGTDTQYF.

The chain has TRBV7-3 and TRBJ2-3, with D tentatively TRBD1 (5 bases). This CDR3 spans 15 amino acids. Germline CDR1 SGHTA, CDR2 FQGTGA. Trimming took 2 bases from V and 2 from J, leaving 11 bases between them. Here the CDR3 reads CASSLSGQDTDTQYF. The CDR3 DNA reads as TGTGCCAGCAGCTTATCCGGACAAGACACAGATACGCAGTATTTT. Drawing the rest from reference TRBV7-3 and TRBJ2-3, the complete variable domain is GAGVSQTPSNKVTEKGKYVELRCDPISGHTALYWYRQSLGQGPEFLIYFQGTGAADDSGLPNDRFFAVRPEGSVSTLKIQRTERGDSAVYLCASSLSGQDTDTQYFGPGTRLTVL.

V and J are TRBV29-1 and TRBJ2-3; 10 positions match TRBD1. Germline trimming cut 1 base from V and 3 bases from J; bases unmatched to any gene: 10. The CDR3 has 17 residues. Germline V CDR1 and CDR2: SQVTM, ANQGSEA. The CDR3 sequence: CSVEGAGTGVSTDTQYF. The CDR3, as DNA: TGCAGCGTTGAAGGTGCCGGGACAGGGGTCTCGACAGATACGCAGTATTTT.

The rearrangement joins TRBV6-5 to TRBJ1-1; D gene unclear. Germline V gives CDR1 MNHEY, CDR2 SVGAGI. This CDR3 region has 13 residues. The V end lost 7 bases, the J end lost 3 bases, and 12 bases lay between the germline ends. The CDR3 reads CASTRLTDTEAFF. CDR3 bases: TGTGCCAGCACTAGGCTTACGGACACTGAAGCTTTCTTT.

The chain is built from TRBV7-2 and TRBJ1-4; 7 bases line up with TRBD1. Per germline, CDR1 SGHTA and CDR2 FQGNSA. The CDR3 runs 16 residues. J was trimmed by 7 bases and V by 1 base; bases with no gene match: 9. CDR3 in amino acids: CASSLVPAGGLEKLFF. For the CDR3, the DNA is TGTGCCAGCAGCTTAGTACCCGCAGGGGGACTTGAAAAACTGTTTTTT.

Remarks on this clone: One end of the junction does not line up with germline, which may come from a read error. The genes are TRBV18 and TRBJ2-3; the match to TRBD2 covers 10 bases. The germline V gene encodes CDR1 KGHSH and CDR2 LQKENI. CDR3 length equals 16 residues. The CDR3 sequence is CASSAPAGGPGDTQYF. The CDR3 region has the DNA TGTGCCAGCTCAGCACCAGCGGGAGGGCCGGGAGATACGCAGTATTTT.

The J gene is TRBJ1-3, the V gene TRBV5-8; TRBD1 matches 7 bases. The CDR3 covers 14 residues. With V trimmed by 3 bases and J by 3 bases, 3 bases remained unmatched. The germline V gene encodes CDR1 SGHTS and CDR2 YDEGEE. The CDR3 sequence: CASSYDRDGNTIYF. The CDR3 DNA sequence: TGTGCCAGCAGCTACGACAGGGATGGAAACACCATATATTTT.

The chain recombines TRBV2 with TRBJ2-1, with D tentatively TRBD2 (5 bases). The CDR3 consists of 13 residues. Germline V gene lookup returns CDR1 SNHLY and CDR2 FYNNEI. V dropped 8 bases and J dropped 8 bases, with 16 bases sitting between them. The CDR3: CASGKLVNDEQFF. The CDR3 region has the DNA TGTGCCAGCGGAAAACTAGTGAACGATGAGCAGTTCTTC.

This clone has just a few counts. DNA for the CDR3: TGTGCCAGCAGCTTACAGGCCTCAATCGATCCGGCCTATGGCTACACCTTC. It translates to CASSLQASIDPAYGYTF. The chain employs TRBV11-2 and TRBJ1-2; no reliable D call. Germline CDR1 and CDR2: SGHAT and FQNNGV. V was trimmed by 2 bases and J by 4 bases, leaving 20 bases between them. The CDR3 is 17 residues long.

V usage is TRBV9 and J usage is TRBJ2-5; D uncertain. Germline CDR1 reads SGDLS; CDR2 reads YYNGEE. The CDR3 loop spans 15 amino acids. The V end lost 0 bases, the J end lost 2 bases, and 11 bases lay between the germline ends. CDR3 bases: TGTGCCAGCAGCGTAGCTAATCCAGGACAAGAGACCCAGTACTTC. Protein: CASSVANPGQETQYF.

The chain combines TRBV5-5 with TRBJ2-1, with a possible D match to TRBD1 (6 bases). The CDR3 length is 15 residues. Trimming shortened V by 2 bases and J by 2 bases, and 11 bases separated the two germline ends. From germline, CDR1 is SGHKS and CDR2 YYEKEE (reference sequence). The CDR3, as DNA: TGTGCCAGCAGCTTATCGGACAGTCCCTACAATGAGCAGTTCTTC. Its translation: CASSLSDSPYNEQFF.

The rearrangement uses TRBV19 and TRBJ1-5, with D possibly matching TRBD1 (6 bases). This CDR3 has 14 residues. In germline, CDR1 is LNHDA, CDR2 SQIVND (reference sequence). V shed 4 bases and J shed 2 bases, with 9 bases lying between them. The CDR3 region is CASSTGTRNQPQHF. In nucleotides, the CDR3 is TGTGCCAGTAGTACCGGGACACGCAATCAGCCCCAGCATTTT.

V gene TRBV3-1 (or the pseudogene TRBV3-2) combines with J gene TRBJ1-2; TRBD1 matches 7 bases. The CDR3 runs to 13 residues. J gave up 3 bases and V 5 bases, and 3 bases lay outside the gene matches. Germline loops: CDR1 LGHDT, CDR2 YNNKEL (reference sequence). DNA of the CDR3: TGTGCCAGCAGCGACAGGGAGTACTATGGCTACACCTTC. Translation: CASSDREYYGYTF.

The J gene is TRBJ2-7, the V gene TRBV19; 10 positions agree with TRBD1. Germline loops: CDR1 LNHDA, CDR2 SQIVND (reference sequence). This CDR3 is 14 amino acids long. Trimming at V came to 6 bases and at J to 3 bases, leaving 5 bases not matched to a gene. Here the CDR3 DNA reads TGTGCCAGTAGGAACCGGGACAGGGGCTACGAGCAGTACTTC. It codes for CASRNRDRGYEQYF. The variable domain in full, with the rest retrieved from reference TRBV19 and TRBJ2-7, is DGGITQSPKYLFRKEGQNVTLSCEQNLNHDAMYWYRQDPGQGLRLIYYSQIVNDFQKGDIAEGYSVSREKKESFPLTVTSAQKNPTAFYLCASRNRDRGYEQYFGPGTRLTVT.

DNA for the CDR3: TGTGCCAGCAGTTACCAAGGACTAGCGGGCCTCGAGCAGTACTTC. It translates to CASSYQGLAGLEQYF. The gene calls are TRBV6-2 or TRBV6-3 and TRBJ2-7; 11 bases fit TRBD2. CDR3 length equals 15 residues. V trimming: 2 bases; J trimming: 6 bases; junction bases outside the gene matches: 6. CDR1 MNHEY and CDR2 SVGEGT come from the germline V gene.

This rearrangement joins TRBV9 to TRBJ1-6; weak D call: TRBD1 (5 bases). This CDR3 has 16 amino acids. Germline loops: CDR1 SGDLS, CDR2 YYNGEE. V was cut by 3 bases and J by 6 bases, with 16 bases left in between. CDR3 region: CASSDPLAGINSPLHF. CDR3 DNA sequence: TGTGCCAGCAGCGACCCCCTGGCAGGGATTAATTCACCCCTCCACTTT.

This chain links TRBV2 with TRBJ2-7; 8 bases agree with TRBD2. CDR1 SNHLY and CDR2 FYNNEI come from the germline V gene. The ends lost 4 bases at V and 5 bases at J; junction bases unmatched: 7. The CDR3 is made up of 14 amino acids. CDR3 sequence (DNA): TGTGCCAGCAGTGGGGGACTAGGCGGCCACGAGCAGTACTTC. It is translated as CASSGGLGGHEQYF.

The V gene is TRBV11-2, the J gene TRBJ1-1, with no clear D. CDR3 length: 14 amino acids. V was cut by 0 bases and J by 2 bases, with 7 bases left in between. Looked up from germline, CDR1 is SGHAT and CDR2 is FQNNGV. The CDR3 protein is CASSLDQVNTEAFF. Written as DNA, the CDR3 is TGTGCCAGCAGCTTAGACCAGGTTAACACTGAAGCTTTCTTT.

The rearrangement joins TRBV2 to TRBJ2-1; TRBD1 might be the D (6 bases). Germline CDR1 SNHLY, CDR2 FYNNEI. V lost 5 bases to trimming and J lost 5 bases, with 10 bases between them. CDR3 length: 13 residues. CDR3 residues: CASSPDRNNEQFF. In DNA form, the CDR3 reads TGTGCCAGCAGTCCGGACAGAAACAATGAGCAGTTCTTC.

This clone was seen only once. The chain combines TRBV19 with TRBJ2-3, with D maybe TRBD2 (5 bases). The CDR3 consists of 14 residues. Between the trimmed V and J ends, which lost 8 bases and 8 bases, there was a span of 20 bases. Looked up from germline, CDR1 is LNHDA and CDR2 is SQIVND (reference sequence). In DNA form, the CDR3 reads TGTGCCAGTTGTTTGGCGGGTTTGGCTGGTACGCAGTATTTT. Protein product: CASCLAGLAGTQYF.

The gene calls are TRBV7-2 and TRBJ2-1; D possibly corresponds to TRBD2 (5 bases). Trimming took off 0 bases at V and 10 bases at J, with 13 bases between the two ends. This CDR3 has 14 amino acids. Germline CDR1 is SGHTA and CDR2 is FQGNSA. In nucleotides, the CDR3 is TGTGCCAGCAGCTTAGCCGGACTTGAGTGGGAGCAGTTCTTC. This codes for CASSLAGLEWEQFF. Combining the CDR3 with reference TRBV7-2 and TRBJ2-1 gives the whole variable domain GAGVSQSPSNKVTEKGKDVELRCDPISGHTALYWYRQSLGQGLEFLIYFQGNSAPDKSGLPSDRFSAERTGGSVSTLTIQRTQQEDSAVYLCASSLAGLEWEQFFGPGTRLTVL.

In DNA, the CDR3 is TGTGCCAGCAGTTACATCGAGGGGGCAGGGGGCTACACCTTC. Translation: CASSYIEGAGGYTF. The chain has TRBV6-6 and TRBJ1-2, with 7 bases identical to TRBD1. The germline V gene has CDR1 MNHNY and CDR2 SVGAGI (reference sequence). This CDR3 is built from 14 residues. Trimming removed 2 bases from V and 8 bases from J; junction bases left unmatched: 8.

This clone was recorded once. The V and J genes are TRBV6-2 or TRBV6-3 and TRBJ1-1; D might be TRBD1 (6 bases). The V gene's germline CDR1 is MNHEY and CDR2 SVGEGT. The CDR3 runs to 15 residues. Between the trimmed V and J ends, which lost 5 bases and 6 bases, there was a span of 19 bases. CDR3 amino acids: CASSPDSIYLAEAFF. The CDR3, as DNA: TGTGCCAGCAGTCCGGACAGCATTTATTTGGCTGAAGCTTTCTTT.

This chain connects TRBV5-6 to TRBJ1-2, with D perhaps matching TRBD1 (5 bases). Trimming pared 5 bases from V and 4 bases from J, leaving 18 bases between. CDR1 and CDR2 from the germline V gene are SGHDT and YYEEEE. The CDR3 is 15 residues long. The CDR3 is CASSIGGRATYGYTF. In DNA, the CDR3 is TGTGCCAGCAGTATTGGTGGCAGGGCTACCTATGGCTACACCTTC.

The V gene is TRBV7-3, the J gene TRBJ2-3; a possible D gene is TRBD1 (6 bases). The CDR3 has 15 residues. Germline loops: CDR1 SGHTA, CDR2 FQGTGA. V was trimmed by 5 bases and J by 0 bases, leaving 12 bases between them. CDR3 bases: TGTGCCAGCAGCCCTAGACAGGCTAGCACAGATACGCAGTATTTT. Protein product: CASSPRQASTDTQYF.

This chain joins TRBV29-1 and TRBJ1-2, with 7 bases fitting TRBD1. There are 14 residues in the CDR3. V was pared by 4 bases and J by 0 bases, with 5 bases of the junction left unmatched. Germline CDR1 reads SQVTM; CDR2 reads ANQGSEA. Here the CDR3 DNA reads TGCAGCGTTGCCCGGACAGGAACTAACTATGGCTACACCTTC. The encoded protein is CSVARTGTNYGYTF.

The V gene is TRBV27, the J gene TRBJ2-4, with 8 bases fitting TRBD2. The CDR3 length is 16 residues. Germline V lookup: CDR1 MNHEY, CDR2 SMNVEV (reference sequence). The V gene end was trimmed by 0 bases and the J gene end by 7 bases; junction bases not matched to a gene: 8. The CDR3 sequence: CASSLSLAPGGNIQYF. Written as DNA, the CDR3 is TGTGCCAGCAGTTTATCGTTAGCGCCGGGAGGGAACATTCAGTACTTC.

The chain carries TRBV14 and TRBJ2-1, with 8 bases lining up with TRBD2. CDR1 is SGHDN and CDR2 is FVKESK in the germline V gene. Trimming cost V 1 base and J 4 bases; bases outside gene matches: 3. The CDR3 sequence is 15 residues long. CDR3 coding DNA: TGTGCCAGCAGCCAAGTGACTAGCGCTTACAATGAGCAGTTCTTC. It translates to CASSQVTSAYNEQFF.

This chain uses TRBV19 with TRBJ2-4; 9 bases agree with TRBD1. Germline CDR1 and CDR2: LNHDA and SQIVND (reference sequence). V lost 5 bases, J lost 8 bases, and 4 bases stayed unmatched. The CDR3 extends over 13 amino acids. The CDR3 DNA reads TGTGCCAGTAGTGAACAGGGGGCATACATTCAGTACTTC. It codes for CASSEQGAYIQYF.

The rearrangement joins TRBV28 to TRBJ2-7, with 8 nucleotides matching TRBD2. The CDR3 spans 15 residues. Germline V gives CDR1 MDHEN, CDR2 SYDVKM. The trim removed 6 bases at V and 0 bases at J, leaving 7 bases unmatched. The CDR3: CASSPSGLSSYEQYF. The CDR3 DNA sequence: TGTGCCAGCAGCCCTAGCGGGTTAAGCTCCTACGAGCAGTACTTC.

The J gene is TRBJ2-6, the V gene TRBV7-3; unclear D gene. Trimming stripped 4 bases from V and 2 bases from J, with 9 bases between. The CDR3 totals 15 residues. CDR1 is SGHTA and CDR2 is FQGTGA in the germline V gene. The CDR3 spells CASSSSTAGANVLTF. CDR3 DNA: TGTGCCAGCAGCTCCTCAACAGCTGGGGCCAACGTCCTGACTTTC.

CDR3 amino acids: CSVVKSYNEQFF. CDR3 nucleotide sequence: TGCAGCGTTGTCAAATCCTACAATGAGCAGTTCTTC. The rearrangement joins TRBV29-1 to TRBJ2-1; D not resolved. From germline, CDR1 is SQVTM and CDR2 ANQGSEA. The CDR3 has 12 amino acids. Trimming removed 4 bases at V and 1 base at J, with 5 bases between.